This T cell receptor (beta chain) came from a study of CD8+ T cells in alopecia areata. The CDR3 has 13 amino acids. Trimming removed 0 bases from V and 3 bases from J, with 7 bases in between. CDR1 SGHRS and CDR2 YFSETQ come from the germline V gene. This clone was picked up a small number of times. Its antigen remains unidentified. Isolated RNA was reverse transcribed into cDNA used as the sequencing template. Measured with immunoSEQ multiplex PCR; TCRdb has only the in-frame clones, and not every one. This table has approximately 130,000 clones, roughly 57% appearing once. Treatment given: oral pan-JAK inhibitor, 5-10 mg twice daily. PBMCs served as the source from which CD4+ and CD8+ T cells were sorted. Study-level results: Against the mouse data, patients shared TCRs less clearly, possibly for HLA reasons. Administration of tofacitinib significantly diminished scalp clonality and expanded CD8+ clones within the top 100.

V usage is TRBV5-1 and J usage is TRBJ2-7, with D hard to call. This clonotype was sampled from a human donor with alopecia areata. Here the sequenced sample was CD4+ T cells sorted from blood, taken at week 4, from a patient treated with tofacitinib. The CDR3 DNA follows: TGCGCCAGCAGCTTGGCGGGCAACTACGAGCAGTACTTC. Amino acid sequence: CASSLAGNYEQYF.